This entry describes one T cell receptor (beta chain). Antigen specificity is unknown. This sample is part of a study of blood T cells in healthy people across ages. Germline values: CDR1 SGHKS, CDR2 YYEKEE (reference sequence). V was pared by 0 bases and J by 0 bases, with 13 bases between. The CDR3 spans 16 residues. Regarding the study as a whole: Long-lived donors had more naive CD4+ cells and higher diversity than aged donors.

PCR was performed a second time for 7 to 11 cycles using a sample-barcoded 5' primer and a J-beta primer mix. MiXCR, applied by TCRdb to the 5' RACE reads, yields one record per CDR3 protein. The data contain some 1.5 million distinct CDR3 sequences, approximately 43% of them singletons. This clonotype was obtained from a woman under 30 in good health. Specimen: blood. The chain couples TRBV5-5 to TRBJ2-7; D remains ambiguous. In DNA form, the CDR3 reads TGTGCCAGCAGCTTGGGGCCGGCTCGGAGCTCCTACGAGCAGTACTTC. Translating gives CASSLGPARSSYEQYF.